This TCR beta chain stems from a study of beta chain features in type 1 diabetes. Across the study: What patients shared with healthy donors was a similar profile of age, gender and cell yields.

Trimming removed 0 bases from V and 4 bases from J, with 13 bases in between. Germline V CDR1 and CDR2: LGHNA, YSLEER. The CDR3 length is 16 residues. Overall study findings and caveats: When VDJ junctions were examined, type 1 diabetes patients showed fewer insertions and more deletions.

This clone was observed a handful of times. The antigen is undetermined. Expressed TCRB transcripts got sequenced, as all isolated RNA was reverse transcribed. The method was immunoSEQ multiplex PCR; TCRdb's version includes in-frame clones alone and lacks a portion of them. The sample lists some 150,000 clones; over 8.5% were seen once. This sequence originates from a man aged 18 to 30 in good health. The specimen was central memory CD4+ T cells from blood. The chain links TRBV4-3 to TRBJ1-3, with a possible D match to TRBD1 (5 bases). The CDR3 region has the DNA TGCGCCAGCAGCCAAGATTCTCGGGGGTACGGAAACACCATATATTTT. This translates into CASSQDSRGYGNTIYF.